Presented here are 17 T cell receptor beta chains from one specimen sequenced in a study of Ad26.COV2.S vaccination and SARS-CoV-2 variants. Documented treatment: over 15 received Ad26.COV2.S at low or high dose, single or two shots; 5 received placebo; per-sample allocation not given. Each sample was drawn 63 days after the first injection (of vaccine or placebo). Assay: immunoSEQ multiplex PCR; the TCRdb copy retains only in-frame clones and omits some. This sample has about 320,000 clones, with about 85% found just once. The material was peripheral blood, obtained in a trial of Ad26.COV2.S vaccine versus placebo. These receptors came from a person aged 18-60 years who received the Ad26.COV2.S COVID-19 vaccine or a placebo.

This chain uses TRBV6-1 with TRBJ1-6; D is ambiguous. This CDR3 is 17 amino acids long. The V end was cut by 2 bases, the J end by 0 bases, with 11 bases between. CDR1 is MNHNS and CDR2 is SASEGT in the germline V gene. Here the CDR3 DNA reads TGTGCCAGCAGTGAAAGGCCTCTGAGCTCCTATAATTCACCCCTCCACTTT. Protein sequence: CASSERPLSSYNSPLHF.

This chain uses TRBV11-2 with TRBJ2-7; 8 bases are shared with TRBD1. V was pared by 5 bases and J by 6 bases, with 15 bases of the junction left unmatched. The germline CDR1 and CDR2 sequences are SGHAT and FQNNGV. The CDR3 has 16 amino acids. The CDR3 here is CASSMTHRGIRSEQYF. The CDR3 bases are TGTGCCAGCAGCATGACCCACAGGGGGATCCGATCCGAGCAGTACTTC.

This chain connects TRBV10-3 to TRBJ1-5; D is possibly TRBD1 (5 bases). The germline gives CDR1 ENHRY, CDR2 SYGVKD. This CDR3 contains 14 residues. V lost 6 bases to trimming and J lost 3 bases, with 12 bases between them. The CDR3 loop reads CAIRSGGTNQPQHF. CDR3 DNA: TGTGCCATCAGATCTGGGGGTACCAATCAGCCCCAGCATTTT.

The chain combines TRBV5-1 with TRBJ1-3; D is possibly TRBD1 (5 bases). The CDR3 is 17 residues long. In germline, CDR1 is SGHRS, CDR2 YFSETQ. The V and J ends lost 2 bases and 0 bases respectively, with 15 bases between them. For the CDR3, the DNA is TGCGCCAGCAGCTTAAATCGGGGCGGAACCTCTGGAAACACCATATATTTT. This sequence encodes CASSLNRGGTSGNTIYF.

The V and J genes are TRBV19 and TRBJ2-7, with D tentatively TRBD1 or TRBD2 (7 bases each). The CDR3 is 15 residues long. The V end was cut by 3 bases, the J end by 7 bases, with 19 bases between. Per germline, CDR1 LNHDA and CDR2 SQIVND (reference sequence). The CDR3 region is CASSIGQGGPSEQYF. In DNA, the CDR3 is TGTGCCAGTAGTATTGGTCAGGGGGGGCCTTCGGAGCAGTACTTC. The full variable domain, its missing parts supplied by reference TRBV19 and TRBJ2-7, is DGGITQSPKYLFRKEGQNVTLSCEQNLNHDAMYWYRQDPGQGLRLIYYSQIVNDFQKGDIAEGYSVSREKKESFPLTVTSAQKNPTAFYLCASSIGQGGPSEQYFGPGTRLTVT.

The CDR3 DNA reads TGCGCCAGCAGCCCGATGGGTGATGAGCAGTTCTTC. Its translation: CASSPMGDEQFF. This chain connects TRBV5-1 to TRBJ2-1; D is unresolved. The V gene lost 4 bases and the J gene lost 8 bases, with 10 bases spanning the gap. This CDR3 is built from 12 residues. Germline values: CDR1 SGHRS, CDR2 YFSETQ. Together with reference TRBV5-1 and TRBJ2-1, the CDR3 gives the full variable domain: KAGVTQTPRYLIKTRGQQVTLSCSPISGHRSVSWYQQTPGQGLQFLFEYFSETQRNKGNFPGRFSGRQFSNSRSEMNVSTLELGDSALYLCASSPMGDEQFFGPGTRLTVL.

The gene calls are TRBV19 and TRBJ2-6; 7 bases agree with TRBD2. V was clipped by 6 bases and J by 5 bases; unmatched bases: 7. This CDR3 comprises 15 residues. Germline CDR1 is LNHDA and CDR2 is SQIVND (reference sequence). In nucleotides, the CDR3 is TGTGCCAGTAGACAACGGGGGGTAAGGGCCAACGTCCTGACTTTC. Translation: CASRQRGVRANVLTF.

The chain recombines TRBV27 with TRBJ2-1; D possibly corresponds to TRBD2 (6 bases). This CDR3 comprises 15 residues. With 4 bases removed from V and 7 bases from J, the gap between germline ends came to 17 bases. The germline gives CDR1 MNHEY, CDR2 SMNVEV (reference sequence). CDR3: CASSSLANSGNEQFF. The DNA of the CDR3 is TGTGCCAGCAGTTCCCTAGCGAATTCGGGGAATGAGCAGTTCTTC.

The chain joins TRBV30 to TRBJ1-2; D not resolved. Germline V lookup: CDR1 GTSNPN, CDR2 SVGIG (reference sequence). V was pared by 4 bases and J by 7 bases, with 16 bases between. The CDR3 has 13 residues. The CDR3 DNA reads TGTGCCTGGAACCGGCTCGGGCAAGGTGGCTACACCTTC. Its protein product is CAWNRLGQGGYTF.

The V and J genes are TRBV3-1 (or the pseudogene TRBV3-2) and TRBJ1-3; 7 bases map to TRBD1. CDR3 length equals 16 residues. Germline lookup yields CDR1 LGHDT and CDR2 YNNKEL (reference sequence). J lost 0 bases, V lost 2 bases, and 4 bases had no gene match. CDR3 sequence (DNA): TGTGCCAGCAGCCAAACAGGGGCGAGCTCTGGAAACACCATATATTTT. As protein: CASSQTGASSGNTIYF.

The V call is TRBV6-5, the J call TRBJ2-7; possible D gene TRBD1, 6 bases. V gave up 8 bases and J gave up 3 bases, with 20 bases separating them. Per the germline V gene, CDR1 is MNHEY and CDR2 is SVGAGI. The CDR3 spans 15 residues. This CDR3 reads CASGIPTGFYYEQYF. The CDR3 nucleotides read TGTGCCAGCGGAATCCCTACAGGGTTTTACTACGAGCAGTACTTC.

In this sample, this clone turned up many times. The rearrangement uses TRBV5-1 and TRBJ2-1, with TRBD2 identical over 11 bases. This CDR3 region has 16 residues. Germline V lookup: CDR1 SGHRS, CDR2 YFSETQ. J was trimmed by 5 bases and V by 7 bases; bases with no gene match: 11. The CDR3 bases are TGCGCCAGCCGGCCCACTAGCGGGGGCGCGCACAATGAGCAGTTCTTC. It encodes CASRPTSGGAHNEQFF.

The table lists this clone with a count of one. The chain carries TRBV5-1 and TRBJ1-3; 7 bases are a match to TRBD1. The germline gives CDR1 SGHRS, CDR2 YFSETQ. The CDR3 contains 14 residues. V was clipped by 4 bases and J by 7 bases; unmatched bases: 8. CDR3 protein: CASSQRQGDNTIYF. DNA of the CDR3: TGCGCCAGCAGCCAGAGACAGGGTGATAACACCATATATTTT. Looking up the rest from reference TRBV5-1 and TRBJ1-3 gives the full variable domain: KAGVTQTPRYLIKTRGQQVTLSCSPISGHRSVSWYQQTPGQGLQFLFEYFSETQRNKGNFPGRFSGRQFSNSRSEMNVSTLELGDSALYLCASSQRQGDNTIYFGEGSWLTVV.

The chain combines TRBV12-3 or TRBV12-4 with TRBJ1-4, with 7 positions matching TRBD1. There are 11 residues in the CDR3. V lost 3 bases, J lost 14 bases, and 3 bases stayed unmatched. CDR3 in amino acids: CASSFGQVLFF. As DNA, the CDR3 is TGTGCCAGCAGTTTTGGACAGGTGCTGTTTTTT.

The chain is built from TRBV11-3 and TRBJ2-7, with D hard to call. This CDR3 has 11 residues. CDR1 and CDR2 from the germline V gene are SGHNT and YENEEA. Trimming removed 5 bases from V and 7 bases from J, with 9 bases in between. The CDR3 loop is CASSLISEQYF. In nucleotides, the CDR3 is TGTGCCAGCAGCCTCATCTCGGAGCAGTACTTC.

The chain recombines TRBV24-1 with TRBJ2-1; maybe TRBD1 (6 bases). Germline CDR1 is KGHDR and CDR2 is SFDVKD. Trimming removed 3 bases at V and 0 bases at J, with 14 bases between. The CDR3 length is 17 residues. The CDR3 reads CATSDPGHQSSYNEQFF. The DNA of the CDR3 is TGTGCCACCAGTGATCCGGGACACCAGAGCTCCTACAATGAGCAGTTCTTC.

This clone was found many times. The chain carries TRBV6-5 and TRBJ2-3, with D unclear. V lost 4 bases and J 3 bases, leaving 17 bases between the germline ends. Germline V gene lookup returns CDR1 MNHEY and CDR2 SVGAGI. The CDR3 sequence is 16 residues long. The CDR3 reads CASSWAWGVTTDTQYF. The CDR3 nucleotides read TGTGCCAGCAGTTGGGCTTGGGGTGTCACGACAGATACGCAGTATTTT.